This paragraph reports one T cell receptor (beta chain). V lost 5 bases to trimming and J lost 3 bases; unmatched junction nucleotides: 6. The germline V gene encodes CDR1 LNHDA and CDR2 SQIVND (reference sequence). This CDR3 spans 15 amino acids. The data stem from a study of blood T cell repertoires in COVID-19. Looking at the study overall: The United States, Italy and Spain supplied acute and convalescent COVID-19 samples.

In the original workflow: The authors estimated nucleated cell counts from reference gene primer amplification. TCRdb's table, derived via immunoSEQ multiplex PCR, lists solely in-frame clones and lacks some. V and J calls and clone size are copied from that table; D and trimming were computed from the DNA. The sample includes about 34,000 clones, around 75% of them seen just once. The receptor was isolated from a man older than 75 with active or convalescent COVID-19. The chain combines TRBV19 with TRBJ2-1; TRBD1 matches 8 bases. Specimen: peripheral blood. In DNA form, the CDR3 reads TGTGCCAGTAGTGAACAGGGGGGCTACTACAATGAGCAGTTCTTC. The encoded protein is CASSEQGGYYNEQFF.